This T cell receptor (beta chain) is from a study of PD-1 blockade in classical Hodgkin lymphoma (TCRdb year 2020). With regard to the full study: Nivolumab dosing was 3 mg/kg intravenously every 2 weeks, continuing until either disease progression or unacceptable toxicity. To define a peripheral blood immune signature of response to PD-1 blockade in classical Hodgkin lymphoma, the study combined TCR beta sequencing with CyTOF.

The research as a whole found: Lower diversity was seen in patients whose nivolumab began less than 1 year after ASCT, and these patients were left out of later analyses so that immune reconstitution would not confound the results. CD4+ but not CD8+ TCR diversity rose significantly by C4D1 (p=0.0027 vs p=0.16), most apparent in complete responders (p=0.02). Trial patients with a complete response had baseline diversity similar to that of newly diagnosed patients, while partial responders and progressors had significantly lower diversity. Baseline TCR diversity was reported to be lower in newly diagnosed patients than in healthy donors and to be lower still in relapsed/refractory patients. The study was limited to a single clinical trial cohort, and causes of repertoire differences, possibly disease activity or prior therapy, remained undefined.

In the case of this clone: The antigen it binds to is not known. Base-call qualities are not available, and no considerably larger clone is one nucleotide away.

Genomic DNA was extracted with the Qiagen DNeasy kit from unsorted PBMCs and from negatively selected CD4+ and CD8+ fractions. Amplification of TCR beta CDR3 regions was done by immunoSEQ multiplex PCR with primers that anneal to V and J segments. A synthetic immune receptor repertoire was used to minimize amplification bias, and any residual bias was removed computationally once sequencing was done. The original methods were these. Custom Python scripts were used to quantify repertoire diversity as the Shannon entropy index. Unsorted, CD4+ and CD8+ repertoires were analyzed separately, except for combined analyses in which CD4+ and CD8+ sequences were merged in silico. Clonal expansion was defined as at least a 2-fold frequency increase after treatment relative to C1D1, with a pseudocount of 0.5 for undetected baseline clones. Singleton clones were defined as clones with 0 or 1 copy at C1D1, and non-singleton clones were defined as clones with 2 or more copies. By matching protein sequences in sorted samples from the same patient, clones expanded in unsorted samples were annotated as CD4+, CD8+ or unknown. Wilcoxon tests on paired samples were used to test changes in diversity from C1D1 to C4D1. This is the immuneACCESS table as TCRdb keeps it, with only in-frame sequences that have V and J called. A part of the clones is gone; compared with another copy, unresolved V genes explain less than half, and the rest is unexplained. V, J and clone size reflect that table, while D and trimming were determined from the DNA. This sample is represented by approximately 100,000 clones; roughly 90% of them were singletons. Of the sample, 6.6% is held by the ten largest clones.

Reading the label with the study, this specimen's time point is: cycle 2 day 1 (C2D1) of nivolumab. Every trial patient had relapsed after autologous stem cell transplantation, and cohorts A, B and C differed in prior brentuximab vedotin exposure. The trial cohort comprised 56 patients with relapsed/refractory classical Hodgkin lymphoma whose best overall responses were complete response, partial response or progressive disease. In the multi-cohort phase II CheckMate 205 trial, trial patients received single-agent nivolumab. Best overall response was determined by an independent review committee according to the 2007 International Working Group response criteria. Trial PBMCs were obtained immediately prior to nivolumab initiation (C1D1) and on therapy at cycle 2 day 1 and cycle 4 day 1. Peripheral blood was collected in 8 mL Vacutainer Cell Preparation Tubes, from which PBMCs were isolated by centrifugation and then cryopreserved.

Spanning cysteine to phenylalanine, the CDR3 consists of 14 amino acids. The only DNA kept is the CDR3, 42 bases in frame from the first base. At the junction V is shortened by 7 bases and J by 4 bases; bases outside the gene matches: 9. Looking up the germline V gene yields CDR1 MNHEY and CDR2 SVGAGI. Recombination joined TRBV6-5 with TRBJ1-1; the central 7 bases match TRBD1. This sequence was found in a human donor with classical Hodgkin lymphoma. Source: peripheral blood mononuclear cells (PBMCs), taken before the second cycle of nivolumab. At the DNA level, the sequence is TGTGCCAGCACGACAGGGCAGGTAGCCACTGAAGCTTTCTTT. Its translation is CASTTGQVATEAFF.